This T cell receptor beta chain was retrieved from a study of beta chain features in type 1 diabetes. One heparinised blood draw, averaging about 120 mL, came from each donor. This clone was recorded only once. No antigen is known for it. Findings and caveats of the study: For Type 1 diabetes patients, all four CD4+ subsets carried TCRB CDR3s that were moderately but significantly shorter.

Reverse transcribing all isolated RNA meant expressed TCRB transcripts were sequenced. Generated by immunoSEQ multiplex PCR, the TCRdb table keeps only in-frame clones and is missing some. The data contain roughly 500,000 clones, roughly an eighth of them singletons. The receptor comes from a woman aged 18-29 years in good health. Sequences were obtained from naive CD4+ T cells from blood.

The CDR3 DNA is TGCGCCAGCAGCCAGGGTCGAGCTCGACAGGGGTACTTCCTTAGTTGGACTGAAGCTTTCTTT. Translation: CASSQGRARQGYFLSWTEAFF. The V and J genes are TRBV4-1 and TRBJ1-1; TRBD1 aligns across 8 bases. Trimming took 3 bases from V and 5 from J; bases not matched to a gene: 26. Germline V CDR1 and CDR2: MGHRA, YSYEKL. The CDR3 runs to 21 residues.